A selection of T cell receptor beta chains follows, all from one sample in a study of OX40 agonist ivuxolimab in advanced cancers. Clones were sequenced by immunoSEQ multiplex PCR, and TCRdb holds only the in-frame ones, with some missing. The table has about 63,000 clones, about 88% seen once. The source was CD4+ or CD8+ T cells sorted from blood, collected in a trial of the OX40 agonist ivuxolimab. These receptors all stem from an adult with an advanced solid tumor such as melanoma, head and neck, liver or kidney cancer. CDR3s include the opening cysteine and the closing phenylalanine or tryptophan. Fields, in order: V gene, D gene, clone size, J gene, CDR3 protein, CDR3 DNA. The D gene is left open where the match is weak. Clone size, where shown, is once, few, many, or a class for clones that have expanded.

>TRBV19|TRBD2|-|TRBJ2-1
CASSMMAGGPNEQFF
TGTGCCAGTAGTATGATGGCGGGGGGCCCCAATGAGCAGTTCTTC
>TRBV27|-|-|TRBJ2-5
CASSWGDGGETQYF
TGTGCCAGCAGTTGGGGGGACGGTGGAGAGACCCAGTACTTC
>TRBV27|-|-|TRBJ1-1
CASSLGGNTEAFF
TGTGCCAGCAGTTTAGGGGGTAACACTGAAGCTTTCTTT
>TRBV6-1|TRBD1|-|TRBJ2-7
CASRGQGNHEQYF
TGTGCCAGCAGGGGACAGGGGAACCACGAGCAGTACTTC
>TRBV11-2|TRBD2|-|TRBJ2-7
CASSLTLSSGQSYEQYF
TGTGCCAGCAGCCTGACCCTTTCTAGCGGACAATCCTACGAGCAGTACTTC
>TRBV28|-|-|TRBJ1-1
CASSLSGDWEAFF
TGTGCCAGCAGTTTATCCGGGGATTGGGAAGCTTTCTTT
>TRBV7-9|-|-|TRBJ2-1
CASSLYSGSYNEQFF
TGTGCCAGCAGCTTATATAGCGGTTCCTACAATGAGCAGTTCTTC
>TRBV30|TRBD2|-|TRBJ2-3
CAWSATRRGLAGTDTQYF
TGTGCCTGGAGTGCCACGCGCCGGGGACTAGCGGGAACAGATACGCAGTATTTT
>TRBV19|-|-|TRBJ2-7
CASSMGPLGEQYF
TGTGCCAGTAGTATGGGCCCCCTGGGCGAGCAGTACTTC
>TRBV11-2|-|-|TRBJ1-1
CASRKGGARAFF
TGTGCCAGTCGTAAGGGGGGGGCCAGAGCTTTCTTT
>TRBV5-1|-|medium-sized|TRBJ2-7
CASSLYYEQYF
TGCGCCAGCAGCTTGTACTACGAGCAGTACTTC
>TRBV19|-|-|TRBJ2-3
CASSSGRTDTQYF
TGTGCCAGTAGTTCAGGACGCACAGATACGCAGTATTTT
>TRBV2|TRBD2|-|TRBJ2-1
CASRGLAGEHEQFF
TGTGCCAGCAGGGGACTAGCGGGAGAACATGAGCAGTTCTTC
>TRBV10-3|-|-|TRBJ2-6
CAISDSPSGANVLTF
TGTGCCATCAGTGACTCGCCATCTGGGGCCAACGTCCTGACTTTC
>TRBV2|-|-|TRBJ2-1
CASSAPREQFF
TGTGCCAGCAGCGCCCCGCGTGAGCAGTTCTTC
>TRBV6-5|TRBD1|-|TRBJ2-3
CASSSWTGDTQYF
TGTGCCAGCAGTTCCTGGACAGGAGATACGCAGTATTTT
>TRBV6-5|-|-|TRBJ2-3
CASSYSSGGNTDTQYF
TGTGCCAGCAGTTACTCGAGCGGCGGGAACACAGATACGCAGTATTTT
>TRBV13|-|once|TRBJ1-1
CASDNKMNTEAFF
TGTGCCAGCGACAATAAAATGAACACTGAAGCTTTCTTT
>TRBV14|TRBD2|-|TRBJ2-1
CASSLLAGGHNEQFF
TGTGCCAGCAGCCTGCTAGCGGGGGGGCACAATGAGCAGTTCTTC
>TRBV4-2|-|-|TRBJ2-3
CASSQDGDTQYF
TGTGCCAGCAGCCAAGATGGGGATACGCAGTATTTT
>TRBV7-9|-|-|TRBJ1-3
CASSSFLEAGNTIYF
TGTGCCAGCAGCTCCTTTTTGGAGGCTGGAAACACCATATATTTT
>TRBV29-1|-|-|TRBJ1-5
CSVMSGEINQPQHF
TGCAGCGTAATGTCGGGGGAGATCAATCAGCCCCAGCATTTT
>TRBV7-9|-|-|TRBJ1-3
CASRQSLRDPEGNTIYF
TGTGCCAGCAGGCAAAGCCTCCGGGACCCCGAAGGCAACACCATATATTTT
>TRBV5-1|-|-|TRBJ2-5
CASSFALRSMGQETQYF
TGCGCCAGCAGCTTCGCCCTGAGATCCATGGGCCAAGAGACCCAGTACTTC
>TRBV19|TRBD2|-|TRBJ2-1
CASSILAGAPGEQFF
TGTGCCAGTAGTATACTAGCGGGGGCCCCCGGTGAGCAGTTCTTC
>TRBV7-9|TRBD1|-|TRBJ2-5
CASSLPRQGLGETQYF
TGTGCCAGCAGCTTACCCCGACAGGGGCTTGGAGAGACCCAGTACTTC
>TRBV5-4|-|-|TRBJ1-3
CASSDRGSGNTIYF
TGTGCCAGCAGTGACCGCGGTTCTGGAAACACCATATATTTT
>TRBV29-1|TRBD1|-|TRBJ2-5
CSVRQGEGEVETQYF
TGCAGCGTCAGACAGGGGGAAGGGGAGGTAGAGACCCAGTACTTC
>TRBV29-1|-|-|TRBJ2-1
CSVDWGSSYNEQFF
TGCAGCGTTGATTGGGGGAGCTCCTACAATGAGCAGTTCTTC
>TRBV4-1|-|-|TRBJ2-7
CASSQDVGAYEQYF
TGCGCCAGCAGCCAAGATGTGGGGGCGTACGAGCAGTACTTC
>TRBV2|TRBD1|once|TRBJ1-5
CASSNRGGNQPQHF
TGTGCCAGCAGTAACAGGGGGGGCAATCAGCCCCAGCATTTT
>TRBV7-9|TRBD1|-|TRBJ2-7
CASSRPGQPDQYF
TGTGCCAGCAGCAGACCGGGACAGCCGGACCAGTACTTC
>TRBV29-1|-|-|TRBJ1-2
CSALPAEEYGYTF
TGCAGCGCCCTCCCCGCAGAGGAGTATGGCTACACCTTC
>TRBV19|-|-|TRBJ2-2
CASSMVLPANTGELFF
TGTGCCAGTAGTATGGTGCTACCGGCGAACACCGGGGAGCTGTTTTTT
>TRBV29-1|-|once|TRBJ2-7
CSVESADSYEQYF
TGCAGCGTTGAATCGGCGGATTCCTACGAGCAGTACTTC
>TRBV5-1|TRBD1|-|TRBJ2-1
CASSSVGTGGFNEQFF
TGCGCCAGCAGCTCCGTCGGGACAGGGGGTTTCAATGAGCAGTTCTTC
>TRBV27|-|once|TRBJ2-1
CASTDNSNEQFF
TGTGCCAGCACTGACAATTCCAATGAGCAGTTCTTC
>TRBV5-1|-|-|TRBJ2-7
CASSLATGLMEQYF
TGCGCCAGCAGCTTGGCAACAGGACTAATGGAGCAGTACTTC
>TRBV5-6|-|-|TRBJ1-1
CASSLANGGGGTEAFF
TGTGCCAGCAGCTTGGCCAACGGCGGGGGAGGAACTGAAGCTTTCTTT
>TRBV9|TRBD2|-|TRBJ2-1
CASSASGRGNEQFF
TGTGCCAGCAGCGCGAGCGGGAGAGGCAATGAGCAGTTCTTC
>TRBV11-2|-|-|TRBJ2-7
CASSSDSPRDYEQYF
TGTGCCAGCAGCTCTGACAGTCCAAGAGACTACGAGCAGTACTTC
>TRBV27|TRBD2|-|TRBJ2-1
CASRVSGRGFYNEQFF
TGTGCCAGCAGGGTTAGCGGGAGAGGTTTCTACAATGAGCAGTTCTTC
>TRBV27|-|-|TRBJ1-2
CASSLSGQPYGYTF
TGTGCCAGCAGTTTATCGGGGCAGCCCTATGGCTACACCTTC
>TRBV5-6|-|-|TRBJ2-3
CASSLSATGLTDTQYF
TGTGCCAGCAGCTTGTCTGCTACGGGGCTGACAGATACGCAGTATTTT
>TRBV11-2|-|-|TRBJ2-4
CASETGARHQYF
TGTGCCAGTGAGACAGGTGCGCGACATCAGTACTTC
>TRBV5-4|TRBD1|-|TRBJ2-7
CAVGTGGFDEQYF
TGTGCCGTGGGTACAGGGGGCTTCGACGAGCAGTACTTC
>TRBV10-2|-|-|TRBJ2-3
CASSDLPQDTQYF
TGCGCCAGCAGTGATCTCCCACAAGATACGCAGTATTTT
>TRBV10-1|TRBD2|once|TRBJ2-1
CASSERLAGGRNEQFF
TGCGCCAGCAGTGAAAGGCTAGCGGGGGGCCGAAATGAGCAGTTCTTC
>TRBV10-3|-|-|TRBJ2-7
CAISDLSTTLSYEQYF
TGTGCCATCAGTGATCTTTCTACTACGCTCTCCTACGAGCAGTACTTC
>TRBV2|-|-|TRBJ2-4
CASSFGAWDIQYF
TGTGCCAGCAGTTTCGGTGCCTGGGACATTCAGTACTTC
>TRBV6-6|TRBD2|-|TRBJ2-1
CAIGGGSSYNEQFF
TGTGCCATCGGAGGCGGGAGCTCCTACAATGAGCAGTTCTTC